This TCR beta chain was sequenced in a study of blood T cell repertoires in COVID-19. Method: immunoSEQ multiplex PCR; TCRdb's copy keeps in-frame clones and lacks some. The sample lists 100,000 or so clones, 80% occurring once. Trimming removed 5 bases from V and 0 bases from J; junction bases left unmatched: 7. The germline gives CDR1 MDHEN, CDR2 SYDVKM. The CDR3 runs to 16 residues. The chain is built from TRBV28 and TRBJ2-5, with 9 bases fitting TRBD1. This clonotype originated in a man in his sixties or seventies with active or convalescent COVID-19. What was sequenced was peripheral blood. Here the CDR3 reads CASSPRRDRDQETQYF. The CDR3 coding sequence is TGTGCCAGCAGTCCCCGCCGGGACAGGGACCAAGAGACCCAGTACTTC.